This TCR beta chain was captured in a study of T-cell memory formation after mild COVID-19. TCRdb re-derived calls from the 5' RACE reads in MiXCR, one entry per CDR3 protein. The sample has some 100,000 distinct CDR3 sequences, around 10% seen once. The CDR3 length is 17 residues. Per the germline V gene, CDR1 is LGHDT and CDR2 is YNNKEL (reference sequence). V was shortened by 0 bases and J by 4 bases, with 17 bases between the two germline ends. This clonotype was recorded many times. The sequenced sample consisted of PBMCs or a T cell subset sorted from them (not recorded which). The J gene is TRBJ2-3, the V gene TRBV3-1; D assignment may be TRBD1 or TRBD2 (5 bases each). The source of this sequence is a man between 18 and 29 years old who had mild COVID-19 (a few samples of this study predate the infection). Cell type and time point are not known. As DNA, the CDR3 is TGTGCCAGCAGCCAAGAGGACTGGGGCCTTTGGCCAGATACGCAGTATTTT. Protein product: CASSQEDWGLWPDTQYF.